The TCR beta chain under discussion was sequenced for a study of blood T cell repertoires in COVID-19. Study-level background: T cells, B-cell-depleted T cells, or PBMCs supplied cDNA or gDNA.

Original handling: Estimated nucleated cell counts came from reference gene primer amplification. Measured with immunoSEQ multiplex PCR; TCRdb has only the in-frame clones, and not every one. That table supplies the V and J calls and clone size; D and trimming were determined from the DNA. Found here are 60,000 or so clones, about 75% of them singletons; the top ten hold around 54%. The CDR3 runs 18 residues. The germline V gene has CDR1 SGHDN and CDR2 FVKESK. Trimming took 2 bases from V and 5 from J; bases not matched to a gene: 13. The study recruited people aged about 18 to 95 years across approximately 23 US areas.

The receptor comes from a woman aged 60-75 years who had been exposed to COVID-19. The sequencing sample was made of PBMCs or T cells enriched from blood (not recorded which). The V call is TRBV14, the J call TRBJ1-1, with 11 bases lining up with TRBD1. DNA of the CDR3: TGTGCCAGCAGCCAACGAACTGGAGGGACAGGGGGGGAGACTGAAGCTTTCTTT. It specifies CASSQRTGGTGGETEAFF.